These T cell receptor beta chains were read from a single sample in a study of a mutant IDH1 vaccine in newly diagnosed glioma. Measured with immunoSEQ multiplex PCR; TCRdb has only the in-frame clones, and not every one. Of about 54,000 clones in the sample, over 70% were seen once. What these receptors recognize is not known. The input for sequencing was PBMCs, taken from a glioma patient whose treatment included an IDH1 peptide vaccine. Source of these receptors: a man aged 25 to 40 with glioma. The CDR3 runs from the conserved cysteine through the conserved F or W. Fields, in order: clone size, D gene, V gene, J gene, CDR3 DNA, CDR3 protein. A D gene is named only where the DNA matches it firmly. Clone size is given for some rows only: seen once, a few or many times, or a class if the clone is expanded.

>-|-|TRBV5-1|TRBJ1-4
TGCGCCAGCAGCTGGGGCGCCGGAAATCAAAATGAAAAACTGTTTTTT
CASSWGAGNQNEKLFF
>-|-|TRBV2|TRBJ2-7
TGTGCCAGCAGTGATTCTTTTCCCGTAGTATCCGAGCAGTACTTC
CASSDSFPVVSEQYF
>-|-|TRBV18|TRBJ1-3
TGTGCCAGCTCACCACCGACACCTCGGCAGGCGGTTTTCGGAAACACCATATATTTT
CASSPPTPRQAVFGNTIYF
>-|-|TRBV19|TRBJ2-5
TGTGCCAGTAGTATACAGGTTCAAGAGACCCAGTACTTC
CASSIQVQETQYF
>few|-|TRBV25-1|TRBJ1-3
TGTGCCAGCAGTGAATCCGGGAACTCTGGAAACACCATATATTTT
CASSESGNSGNTIYF
>-|TRBD2|TRBV27|TRBJ2-7
TGTGCCAGCAGTTTATTGCTCGGGACTAGCGGGGGGGCCTACGAGCAGTACTTC
CASSLLLGTSGGAYEQYF
>-|-|TRBV30|TRBJ1-5
TGTGCCTGGAGTGTCCAGGGTCAGCCCCAGCATTTT
CAWSVQGQPQHF
>-|TRBD1|TRBV28|TRBJ2-7
TGTGCCAGCAGTTTGGGCCCGGGGACAGGGATTTGGTCTAATCCCCCATCCTACGAGCAGTACTTC
CASSLGPGTGIWSNPPSYEQYF
>-|-|TRBV2|TRBJ2-7
TGTGCCAGCAGTTCGAGAAGCCGGGCCCACGAGCAGTACTTC
CASSSRSRAHEQYF
>-|-|TRBV5-6|TRBJ2-1
TGTGCCAGCATCCAGGGAGGTGCCTACAATGAGCAGTTCTTC
CASIQGGAYNEQFF
>-|TRBD2|TRBV5-1|TRBJ2-3
TGCGCCAGCAGCTCACTAGCGGGGGGGAGCACAGATACGCAGTATTTT
CASSSLAGGSTDTQYF
>-|TRBD1|TRBV6-5|TRBJ2-3
TGTGCCAGCAGCTCCGGACAGGGTGTCACAGATACGCAGTATTTT
CASSSGQGVTDTQYF
>-|-|TRBV10-3|TRBJ1-6
TGTGCCATCCACCCGGGGGGCAGGGGTGATTCACCCCTCCACTTT
CAIHPGGRGDSPLHF
>few|-|TRBV28|TRBJ1-5
TGTGCCAGCAGCAATACAGAATATAGCAATCAGCCCCAGCATTTT
CASSNTEYSNQPQHF
>-|-|TRBV15|TRBJ1-6
TGTGCCACCAGCAGCCTAGGAGGCTCCTATAATTCACCCCTCCACTTT
CATSSLGGSYNSPLHF
>once|-|TRBV18|TRBJ2-7
TGTGCCAGCTCACCACCTGGGGGAATGGCCGAGCAGTACTTC
CASSPPGGMAEQYF
>-|-|TRBV18|TRBJ2-3
TGTGCCAGCTCACCACAACTAGCAGCAGATACGCAGTATTTT
CASSPQLAADTQYF
>-|TRBD1|TRBV7-9|TRBJ2-5
TGTGCCAGCAGCTCGACAGGGGGCGAAGAGACCCAGTACTTC
CASSSTGGEETQYF
>-|-|TRBV5-8|TRBJ1-6
TGTGCCAGCAGCTTGTTGGGGAATAATTCACCCCTCCACTTT
CASSLLGNNSPLHF
>-|-|TRBV6-5|TRBJ2-7
TGTGCCAGCAGTTACTCGGTCCTAGGGGGGGCCTACGAGCAGTACTTC
CASSYSVLGGAYEQYF
>once|TRBD2|TRBV7-9|TRBJ2-3
TGTGCCAGCAGCTTAGGGACTAGCGGGGGAACAGATACGCAGTATTTT
CASSLGTSGGTDTQYF
>-|-|TRBV19|TRBJ2-3
TGTGCCAGTAGTATGCGTGACCAGGGATTAAATACGCAGTATTTT
CASSMRDQGLNTQYF
>-|-|TRBV5-1|TRBJ2-2
TGCGCCAGCAGCCCGTTAGTAGGGGCCACCGGGGAGCTGTTTTTT
CASSPLVGATGELFF
>few|-|TRBV30|TRBJ1-5
TGTGCCTGTGGGAGGGATAGCAATCAGCCCCAGCATTTT
CACGRDSNQPQHF
>-|-|TRBV5-6|TRBJ1-5
TGTGCCAGCAGCTGGATGCAGGGAAGCAAGCAGCATTTT
CASSWMQGSKQHF
>-|TRBD1|TRBV7-2|TRBJ1-2
TGTGCCAGCAGCCTAGGACAGGGGTTCGGGGGCTACACCTTC
CASSLGQGFGGYTF
>-|TRBD1|TRBV4-2|TRBJ2-2
TGTGCCAGCAGCCAAGATGGGGCGAGGGGGCCTAACACCGGGGAGCTGTTTTTT
CASSQDGARGPNTGELFF
>-|-|TRBV11-2|TRBJ2-7
TGTGCCAGCAGACCGGACGCTCTGTTGATTGACGAGCAGTACTTC
CASRPDALLIDEQYF
>once|-|TRBV6-6|TRBJ2-7
TGTGCCAGCAGGCCCTCTTGGGACTCCTACGAGCAGTACTTC
CASRPSWDSYEQYF
>-|TRBD2|TRBV5-4|TRBJ2-3
TGTGCCAGCAGCCCGGGAGGGACTAGTAAGGTAGATACGCAGTATTTT
CASSPGGTSKVDTQYF
>-|-|TRBV4-1|TRBJ2-6
TGCGCCAGCAGCCGAGTATCCGGAGGCTCCTCTGGGGCCAACGTCCTGACTTTC
CASSRVSGGSSGANVLTF
>-|-|TRBV6-5|TRBJ1-1
TGTGCCAGCAGTTACTCGACCCTCTTGAACACTGAAGCTTTCTTT
CASSYSTLLNTEAFF
>-|TRBD2|TRBV7-2|TRBJ2-3
TGTGCCAGCAGCATGGGGGGGATTCCAGATACGCAGTATTTT
CASSMGGIPDTQYF
>-|-|TRBV5-1|TRBJ2-4
TGCGCCAGCAGCTTGGTTCCGGGGGGCGGGAACATTCAGTACTTC
CASSLVPGGGNIQYF
>-|-|TRBV18|TRBJ1-2
TGTGCCAGCTCCCTGGGGGGCGCCCGTGGCTACACCTTC
CASSLGGARGYTF
>once|-|TRBV4-1|TRBJ2-7
TGCGCCAGCAGCCATCAGGGGCTCGAGCAGTACTTC
CASSHQGLEQYF
>-|-|TRBV18|TRBJ1-2
TGTGCCAGCTCACCAACGGACAGCCATGGCTACACCTTC
CASSPTDSHGYTF
>-|-|TRBV20-1|TRBJ2-3
TGTTCGACCCGCAGCACAGATACGCAGTATTTT
CSTRSTDTQYF
>-|TRBD2|TRBV29-1|TRBJ2-5
TGCAGCGTCCCCTCCGGGGGGGGCGCCGAGACCCAGTACTTC
CSVPSGGGAETQYF
>-|-|TRBV19|TRBJ1-2
TGTGCCAGTAGTATCGGTCGGAGCGCTTATGGCTACACCTTC
CASSIGRSAYGYTF
>-|-|TRBV7-2|TRBJ2-1
TGTGCCAGCAGCTTAGGCCCCTCGAACAATGAGCAGTTCTTC
CASSLGPSNNEQFF
>few|-|TRBV6-6|TRBJ1-4
TGTGCCAGCAGTTATTCGGCCAGGGAGCGTTATGAAAAACTGTTTTTT
CASSYSARERYEKLFF
>-|-|TRBV11-3|TRBJ2-4
TGTGCCAGCAGCCCCGGAGAGGAGTGGGGTAAAAACATTCAGTACTTC
CASSPGEEWGKNIQYF
>-|-|TRBV18|TRBJ1-2
TGTGCCAGCTCACCCCCGGGGGGGGACCATAGGGGAGGATTGCGTGGCTACACCTTC
CASSPPGGDHRGGLRGYTF
>-|-|TRBV5-6|TRBJ1-2
TGTGCCAGCAGCTTTGTGCGGAATAACTATGGCTACACCTTC
CASSFVRNNYGYTF
>-|TRBD2|TRBV9|TRBJ2-1
TGTGCCAGCAACTCGGGCGGGGGGGACAATGAGCAGTTCTTC
CASNSGGGDNEQFF
>-|TRBD1|TRBV29-1|TRBJ2-3
TGCAGCGTTTCAGGGGGAAGGTTGACAGATACGCAGTATTTT
CSVSGGRLTDTQYF
>-|TRBD1|TRBV29-1|TRBJ1-2
TGCAGCGCCGGACAGGGTCCTAACTATGGCTACACCTTC
CSAGQGPNYGYTF